This note documents a single T cell receptor (beta chain) sequence. The antigen remains unidentified. Around 91,000 TCR templates underwent assay in every sample. Generated by immunoSEQ multiplex PCR, the TCRdb table keeps only in-frame clones and is missing some. The sample has roughly 93,000 clones, roughly 94% seen once; the top ten hold around 1.4%. V was trimmed by 1 base and J by 0 bases, leaving 4 bases between them. The CDR3 has 15 residues. Germline CDR1 is LNHNV and CDR2 is YYDKDF (reference sequence). This sample was included in a study of siplizumab effects on memory and regulatory T cells. Study-wide points: Sequences below about 10^-5 frequency were poorly captured, limiting mapping of alloreactive clones.

Sequencing used non-Treg CD4+ T cells sorted from blood. This receptor was identified in a human donor in good health. The chain joins TRBV15 to TRBJ2-6; D is unclear. The CDR3 loop is CATSRGGSGANVLTF. CDR3 nucleotide sequence: TGTGCCACCAGCAGAGGGGGCTCTGGGGCCAACGTCCTGACTTTC.